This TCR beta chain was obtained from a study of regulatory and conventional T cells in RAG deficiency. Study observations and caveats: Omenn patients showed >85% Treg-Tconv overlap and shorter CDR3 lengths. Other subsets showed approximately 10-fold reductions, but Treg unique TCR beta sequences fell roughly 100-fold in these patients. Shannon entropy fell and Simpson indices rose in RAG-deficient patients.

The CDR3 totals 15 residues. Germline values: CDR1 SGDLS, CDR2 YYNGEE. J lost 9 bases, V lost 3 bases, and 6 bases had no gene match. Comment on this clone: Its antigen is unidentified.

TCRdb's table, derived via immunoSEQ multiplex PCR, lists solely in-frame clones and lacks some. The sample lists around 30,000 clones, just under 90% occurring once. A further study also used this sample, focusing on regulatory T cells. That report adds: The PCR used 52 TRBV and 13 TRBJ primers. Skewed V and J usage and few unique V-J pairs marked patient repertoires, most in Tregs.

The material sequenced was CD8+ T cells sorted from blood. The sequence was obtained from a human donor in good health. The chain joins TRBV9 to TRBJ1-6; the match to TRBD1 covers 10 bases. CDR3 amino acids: CASSGSGTGVSPLHF. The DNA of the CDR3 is TGTGCCAGCAGCGGATCCGGGACAGGGGTTTCACCCCTCCACTTT.